This section outlines one T cell receptor (beta chain) sequence together with its context. Its antigen is unidentified. This sample was included in a study of T cells in Graves' hyperthyroidism and ophthalmopathy. The V end was cut by 7 bases, the J end by 1 base, with 10 bases between. CDR1 and CDR2 (germline): MNHNS, SASEGT. This CDR3 comprises 13 residues. Study conclusions and caveats: Through a model of 13 V-J features, ophthalmopathy was separated from stable hyperthyroidism. Also found in blood were most expanded thyroid clonotypes above 0.001.

Absence of ophthalmopathy progression within 18 months defined stable Graves' hyperthyroidism. Participants, patients aged 18 to 65, had newly diagnosed hyperthyroidism with a duration under 2 months. Researchers took RNA transcripts and amplified the TCR beta CDR3 regions from them. A set of HTBI primers served as the primers for a first-round RT-PCR of the TCR CDR3. MiXCR was run by TCRdb on the multiplex PCR reads, yielding one entry per CDR3 protein. The data hold about half a million distinct CDR3 sequences, with around 21% observed a single time. This rearrangement joins TRBV6-1 to TRBJ1-1; D is perhaps TRBD1 (5 bases). The source of this sequence is a young man with Graves' hyperthyroidism. Sequencing input: blood. The chain's CDR3 is CASTLQANTEAFF. CDR3 DNA sequence: TGTGCCAGCACGCTACAGGCGAACACTGAAGCTTTCTTT.